A single T cell receptor beta chain is shown here with its context. The antigen is undetermined. cDNA reverse transcribed from extracted RNA served as the sequencing template. Measured with immunoSEQ multiplex PCR; TCRdb has only the in-frame clones, and not every one. Among a few hundred thousand clones, approximately 38% were seen once, and the ten largest hold more than 0.4%. This CDR3 spans 15 amino acids. The germline V and J ends were trimmed by 1 base and 7 bases, with 16 bases remaining between them. Germline CDR1 SGHDN, CDR2 FVKESK. The data are from a study of CD8+ T cells in alopecia areata. Findings and limits, study-wide: Among patients, TCR sharing was less clear than in mice, a difference possibly due in part to HLA diversity in the patient population. Tofacitinib significantly decreased scalp clonality and expanded CD8+ clones among top 100.

As to treatment: oral pan-JAK inhibitor, 5-10 mg twice daily. Individuals with alopecia areata gave both lesional scalp punch biopsies and peripheral blood for collection. The receptor was isolated from a human donor with alopecia areata. The sample here was CD4+ T cells sorted from blood, taken around week 31, from a patient treated with tofacitinib. This chain connects TRBV14 to TRBJ1-2, with D maybe TRBD1 (5 bases). The CDR3 reads CASSQGLEGISGYTF. The CDR3 bases are TGTGCCAGCAGCCAAGGCCTTGAGGGGATCAGTGGCTACACCTTC.